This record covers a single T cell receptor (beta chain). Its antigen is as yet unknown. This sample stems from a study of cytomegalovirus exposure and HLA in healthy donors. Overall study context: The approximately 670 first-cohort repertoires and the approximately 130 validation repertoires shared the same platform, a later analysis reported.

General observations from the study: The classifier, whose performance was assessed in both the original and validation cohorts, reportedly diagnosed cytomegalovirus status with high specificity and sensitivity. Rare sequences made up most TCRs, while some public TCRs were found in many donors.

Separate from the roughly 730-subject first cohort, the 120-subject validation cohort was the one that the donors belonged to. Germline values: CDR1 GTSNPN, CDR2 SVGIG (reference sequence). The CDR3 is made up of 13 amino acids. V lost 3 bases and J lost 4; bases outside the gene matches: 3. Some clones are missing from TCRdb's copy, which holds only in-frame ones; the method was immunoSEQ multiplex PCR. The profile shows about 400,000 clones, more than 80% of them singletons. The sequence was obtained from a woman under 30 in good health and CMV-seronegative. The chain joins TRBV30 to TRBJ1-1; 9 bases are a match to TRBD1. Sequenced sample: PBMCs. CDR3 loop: CAWSRTGVTEAFF. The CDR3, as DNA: TGTGCCTGGAGCAGGACAGGGGTCACTGAAGCTTTCTTT.